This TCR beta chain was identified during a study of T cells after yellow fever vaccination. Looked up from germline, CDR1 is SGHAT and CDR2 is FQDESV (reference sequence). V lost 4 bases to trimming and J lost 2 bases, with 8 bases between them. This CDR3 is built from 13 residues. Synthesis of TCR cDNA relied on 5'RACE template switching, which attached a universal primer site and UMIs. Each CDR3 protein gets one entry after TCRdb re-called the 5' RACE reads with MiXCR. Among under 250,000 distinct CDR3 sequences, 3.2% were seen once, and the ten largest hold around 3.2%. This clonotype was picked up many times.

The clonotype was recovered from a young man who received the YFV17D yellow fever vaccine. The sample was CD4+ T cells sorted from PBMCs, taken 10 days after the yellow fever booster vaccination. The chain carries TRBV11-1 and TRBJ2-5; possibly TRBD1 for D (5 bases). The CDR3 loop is CASSWGGQETQYF. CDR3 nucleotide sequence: TGTGCCAGCAGCTGGGGCGGTCAAGAGACCCAGTACTTC.